This T cell receptor (beta chain) derives from a study of OX40 agonist ivuxolimab in advanced cancers. The protocol was immunoSEQ multiplex PCR, while the TCRdb copy is restricted to in-frame clones and leaves out a portion. The data show approximately 92,000 clones, with roughly 95% seen just once and around 0.18% held by the top ten. The sequencing used CD4+ or CD8+ T cells sorted from blood, collected in a trial of the OX40 agonist ivuxolimab. The receptor was derived from an adult with an advanced solid tumor such as melanoma, head and neck, liver or kidney cancer.

CDR3 bases: TGCGCCAGCAGCCCTGGGACTAGCACAGATACGCAGTATTTT. The encoded protein is CASSPGTSTDTQYF. The chain carries TRBV5-1 and TRBJ2-3, with D possibly being TRBD2 (6 bases). V lost 4 bases and J 0 bases, leaving 9 bases between the germline ends. Germline V gives CDR1 SGHRS, CDR2 YFSETQ. The CDR3 loop spans 14 amino acids.